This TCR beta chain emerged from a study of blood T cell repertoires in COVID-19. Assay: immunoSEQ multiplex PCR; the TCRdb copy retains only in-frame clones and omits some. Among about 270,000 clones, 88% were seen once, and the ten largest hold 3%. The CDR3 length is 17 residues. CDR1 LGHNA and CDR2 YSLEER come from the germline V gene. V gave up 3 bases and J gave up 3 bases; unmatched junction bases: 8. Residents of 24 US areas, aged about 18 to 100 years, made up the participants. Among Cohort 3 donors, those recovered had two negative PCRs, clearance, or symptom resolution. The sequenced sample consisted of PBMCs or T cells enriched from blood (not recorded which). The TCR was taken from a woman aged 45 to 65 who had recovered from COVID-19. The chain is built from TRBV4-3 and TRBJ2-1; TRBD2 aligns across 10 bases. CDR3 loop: CASSQAQTSGNYNEQFF. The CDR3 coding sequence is TGCGCCAGCAGCCAGGCCCAAACTAGCGGGAACTACAATGAGCAGTTCTTC.